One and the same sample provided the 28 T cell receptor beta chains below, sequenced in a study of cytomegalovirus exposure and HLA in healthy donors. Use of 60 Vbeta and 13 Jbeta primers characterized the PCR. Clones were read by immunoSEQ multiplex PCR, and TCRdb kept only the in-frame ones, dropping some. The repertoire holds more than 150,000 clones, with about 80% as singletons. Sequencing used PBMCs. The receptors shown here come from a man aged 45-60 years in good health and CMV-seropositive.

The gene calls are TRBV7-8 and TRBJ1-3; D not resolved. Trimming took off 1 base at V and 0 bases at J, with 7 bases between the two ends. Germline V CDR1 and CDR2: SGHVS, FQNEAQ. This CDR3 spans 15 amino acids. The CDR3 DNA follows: TGTGCCAGCAGCTTAGGCTCGGTCTCTGGAAACACCATATATTTT. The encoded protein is CASSLGSVSGNTIYF. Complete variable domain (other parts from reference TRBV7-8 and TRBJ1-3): GAGVSQSPRYKVAKRGQDVALRCDPISGHVSLFWYQQALGQGPEFLTYFQNEAQLDKSGLPSDRFFAERPEGSVSTLKIQRTQQEDSAVYLCASSLGSVSGNTIYFGEGSWLTVV.

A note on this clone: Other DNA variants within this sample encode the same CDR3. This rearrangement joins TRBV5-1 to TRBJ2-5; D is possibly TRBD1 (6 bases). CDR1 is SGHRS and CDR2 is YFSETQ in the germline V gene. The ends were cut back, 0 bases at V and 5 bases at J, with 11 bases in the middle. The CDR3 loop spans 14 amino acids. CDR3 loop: CASSLAPGEETQYF. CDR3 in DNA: TGCGCCAGCAGCTTGGCCCCAGGGGAGGAGACCCAGTACTTC. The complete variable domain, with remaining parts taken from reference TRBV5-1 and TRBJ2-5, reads KAGVTQTPRYLIKTRGQQVTLSCSPISGHRSVSWYQQTPGQGLQFLFEYFSETQRNKGNFPGRFSGRQFSNSRSEMNVSTLELGDSALYLCASSLAPGEETQYFGPGTRLLVL.

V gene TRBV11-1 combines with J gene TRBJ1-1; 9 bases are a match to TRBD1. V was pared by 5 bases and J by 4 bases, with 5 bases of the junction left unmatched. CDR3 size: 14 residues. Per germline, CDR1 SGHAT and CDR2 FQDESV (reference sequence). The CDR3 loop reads CASSLDRGITEAFF. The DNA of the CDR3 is TGTGCCAGCAGCCTGGACAGGGGAATCACTGAAGCTTTCTTT.

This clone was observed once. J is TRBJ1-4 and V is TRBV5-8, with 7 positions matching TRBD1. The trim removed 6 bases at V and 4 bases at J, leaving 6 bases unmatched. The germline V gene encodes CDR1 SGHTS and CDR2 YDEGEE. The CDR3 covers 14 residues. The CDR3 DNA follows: TGTGCCAGCAACGTCAGACAGGGTAATGAAAAACTGTTTTTT. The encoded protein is CASNVRQGNEKLFF.

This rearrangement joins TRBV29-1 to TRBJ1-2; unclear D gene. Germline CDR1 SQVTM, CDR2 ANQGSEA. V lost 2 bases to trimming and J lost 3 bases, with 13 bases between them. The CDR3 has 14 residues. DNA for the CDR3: TGCAGCGTTGAAATCGGGGTTGGTTACTATGGCTACACCTTC. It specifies CSVEIGVGYYGYTF.

The DNA of the CDR3 is TGTGCCAGTAGTACCTGGGTTGGGGCAATAGAAAATGAGCAGTTCTTC. Protein product: CASSTWVGAIENEQFF. The chain has TRBV19 and TRBJ2-1, with D perhaps matching TRBD1 (5 bases). V lost 4 bases, J lost 7 bases, and 20 bases lay in between. The germline V gene has CDR1 LNHDA and CDR2 SQIVND (reference sequence). The CDR3 has 16 residues.

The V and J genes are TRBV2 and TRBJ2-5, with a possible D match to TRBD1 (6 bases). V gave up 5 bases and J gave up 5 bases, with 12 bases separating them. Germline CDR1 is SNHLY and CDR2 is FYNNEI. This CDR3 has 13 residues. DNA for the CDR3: TGTGCCAGCAGTAGGGACAACGGCGAGACCCAGTACTTC. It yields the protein CASSRDNGETQYF.

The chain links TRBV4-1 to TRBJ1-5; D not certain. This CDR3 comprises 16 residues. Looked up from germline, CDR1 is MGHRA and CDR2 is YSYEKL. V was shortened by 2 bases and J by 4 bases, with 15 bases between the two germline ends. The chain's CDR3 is CASSQSEGSQNQPQHF. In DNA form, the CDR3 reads TGCGCCAGCAGCCAATCAGAGGGCAGCCAGAATCAGCCCCAGCATTTT.

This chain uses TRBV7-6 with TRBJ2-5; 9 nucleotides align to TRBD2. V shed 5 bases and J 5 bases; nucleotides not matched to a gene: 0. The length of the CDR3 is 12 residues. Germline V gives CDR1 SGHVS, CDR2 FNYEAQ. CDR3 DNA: TGTGCCAGCAGCGCGGGAGGGGAGACCCAGTACTTC. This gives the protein CASSAGGETQYF.

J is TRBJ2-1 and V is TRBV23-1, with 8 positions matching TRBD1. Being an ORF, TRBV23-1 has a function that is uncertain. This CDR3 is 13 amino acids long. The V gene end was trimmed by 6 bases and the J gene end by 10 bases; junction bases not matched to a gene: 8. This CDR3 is CASSPRRTGEQFF. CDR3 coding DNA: TGCGCCAGCAGCCCTCGGCGGACAGGGGAGCAGTTCTTC.

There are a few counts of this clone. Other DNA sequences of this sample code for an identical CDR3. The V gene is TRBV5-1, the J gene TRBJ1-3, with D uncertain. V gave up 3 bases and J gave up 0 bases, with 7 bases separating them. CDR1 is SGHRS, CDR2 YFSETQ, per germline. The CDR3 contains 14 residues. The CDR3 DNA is TGCGCCAGCAGCTCCGGGAACTCTGGAAACACCATATATTTT. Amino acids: CASSSGNSGNTIYF.

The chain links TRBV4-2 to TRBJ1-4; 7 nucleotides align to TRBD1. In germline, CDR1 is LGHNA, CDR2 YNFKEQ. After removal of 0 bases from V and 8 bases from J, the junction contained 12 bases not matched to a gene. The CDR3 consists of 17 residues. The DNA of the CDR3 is TGTGCCAGCAGCCAAGATATTTCAAGGACAGGACAAGAAAAACTGTTTTTT. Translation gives CASSQDISRTGQEKLFF.

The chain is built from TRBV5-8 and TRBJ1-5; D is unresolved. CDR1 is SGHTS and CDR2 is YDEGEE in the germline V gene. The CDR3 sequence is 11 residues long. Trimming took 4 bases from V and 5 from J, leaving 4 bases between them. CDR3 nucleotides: TGTGCCAGCAGCCCCGATCAGCCCCAGCATTTT. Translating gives CASSPDQPQHF.

The CDR3 sequence is CASSVEGLAGTTDTQYF. In DNA, the CDR3 is TGTGCCAGCAGCGTAGAAGGGCTAGCGGGGACCACAGATACGCAGTATTTT. This rearrangement joins TRBV9 to TRBJ2-3; 9 nucleotides align to TRBD2. The CDR3 is made up of 17 amino acids. V dropped 0 bases and J dropped 2; count of bases not matched to a gene: 7. Germline V CDR1 and CDR2: SGDLS, YYNGEE.

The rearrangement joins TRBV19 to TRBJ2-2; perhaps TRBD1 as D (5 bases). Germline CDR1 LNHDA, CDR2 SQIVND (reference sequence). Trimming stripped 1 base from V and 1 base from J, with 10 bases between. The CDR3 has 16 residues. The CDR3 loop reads CASSIGAGKNTGELFF. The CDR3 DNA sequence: TGTGCCAGTAGTATAGGGGCAGGGAAGAACACCGGGGAGCTGTTTTTT.

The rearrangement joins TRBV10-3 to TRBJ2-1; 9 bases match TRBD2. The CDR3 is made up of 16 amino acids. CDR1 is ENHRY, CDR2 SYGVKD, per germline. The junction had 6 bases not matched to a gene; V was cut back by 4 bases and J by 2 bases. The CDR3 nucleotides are TGTGCCATCAGTGGAGCGGGGGGCGGCGCCTACAATGAGCAGTTCTTC. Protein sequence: CAISGAGGGAYNEQFF.

The CDR3 spells CASSENRDRERRGGYTF. Here the CDR3 DNA reads TGTGCCAGCAGTGAAAATCGGGACAGGGAACGTCGGGGTGGCTACACCTTC. The rearrangement links TRBV6-1 to TRBJ1-2; 9 bases line up with TRBD1. Germline CDR1 and CDR2: MNHNS and SASEGT. CDR3 size: 17 residues. The V segment lost 2 bases and the J segment 7 bases; nucleotides outside the gene matches: 14.

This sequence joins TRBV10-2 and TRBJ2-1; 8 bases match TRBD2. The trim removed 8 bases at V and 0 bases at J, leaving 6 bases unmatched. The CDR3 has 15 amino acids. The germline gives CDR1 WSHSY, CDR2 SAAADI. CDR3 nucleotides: TGCGCCAGCGGGGTAGCGGGGAGCTCCTACAATGAGCAGTTCTTC. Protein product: CASGVAGSSYNEQFF.

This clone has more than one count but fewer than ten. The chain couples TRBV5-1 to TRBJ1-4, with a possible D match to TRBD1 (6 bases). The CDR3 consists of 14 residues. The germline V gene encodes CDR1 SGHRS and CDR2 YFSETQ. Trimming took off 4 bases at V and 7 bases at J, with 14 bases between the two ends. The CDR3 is CASSIRGEGEKLFF. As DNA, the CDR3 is TGCGCCAGCAGCATCAGGGGAGAGGGTGAAAAACTGTTTTTT.

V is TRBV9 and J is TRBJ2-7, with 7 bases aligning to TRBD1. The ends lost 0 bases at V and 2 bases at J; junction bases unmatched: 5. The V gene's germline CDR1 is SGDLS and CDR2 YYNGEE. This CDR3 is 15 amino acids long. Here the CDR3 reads CASSVGGTAAYEQYF. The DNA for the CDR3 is TGTGCCAGCAGCGTAGGGGGGACAGCAGCCTACGAGCAGTACTTC.

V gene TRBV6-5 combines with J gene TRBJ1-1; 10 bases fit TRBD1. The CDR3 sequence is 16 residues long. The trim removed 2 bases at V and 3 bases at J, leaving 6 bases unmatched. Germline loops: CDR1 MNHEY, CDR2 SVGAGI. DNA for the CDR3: TGTGCCAGCAGTTACGTCAGACAGGGGGCCCACACTGAAGCTTTCTTT. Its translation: CASSYVRQGAHTEAFF.

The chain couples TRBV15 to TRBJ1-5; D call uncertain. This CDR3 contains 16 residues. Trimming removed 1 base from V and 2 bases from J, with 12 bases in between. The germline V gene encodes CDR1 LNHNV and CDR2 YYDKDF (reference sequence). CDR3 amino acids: CATSRGDEAGNQPQHF. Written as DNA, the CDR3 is TGTGCCACCAGCAGAGGAGACGAGGCTGGCAATCAGCCCCAGCATTTT.

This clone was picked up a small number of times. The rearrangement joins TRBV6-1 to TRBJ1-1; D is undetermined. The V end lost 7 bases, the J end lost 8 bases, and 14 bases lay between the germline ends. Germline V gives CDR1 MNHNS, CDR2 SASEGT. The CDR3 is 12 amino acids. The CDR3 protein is CASTRGYGEAFF. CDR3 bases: TGTGCCAGCACACGGGGATACGGGGAAGCTTTCTTT.

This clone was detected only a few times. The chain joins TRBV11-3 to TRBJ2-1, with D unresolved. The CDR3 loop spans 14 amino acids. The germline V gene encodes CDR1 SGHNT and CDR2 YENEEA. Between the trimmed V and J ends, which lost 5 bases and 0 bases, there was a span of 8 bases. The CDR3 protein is CASSASSSYNEQFF. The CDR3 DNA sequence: TGTGCCAGCAGCGCTAGTAGCTCCTACAATGAGCAGTTCTTC.

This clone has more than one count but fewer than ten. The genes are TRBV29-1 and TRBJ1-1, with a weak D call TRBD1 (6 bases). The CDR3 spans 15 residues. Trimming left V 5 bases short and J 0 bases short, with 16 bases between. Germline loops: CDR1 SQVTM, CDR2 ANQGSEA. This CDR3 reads CSVFEGGGLNTEAFF. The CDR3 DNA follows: TGCAGCGTTTTTGAGGGGGGGGGATTGAACACTGAAGCTTTCTTT.

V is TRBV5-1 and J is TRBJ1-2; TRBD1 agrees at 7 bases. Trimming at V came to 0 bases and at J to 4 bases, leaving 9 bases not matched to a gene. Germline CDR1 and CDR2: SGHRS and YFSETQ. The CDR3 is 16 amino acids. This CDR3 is CASSLGKLTGTYGYTF. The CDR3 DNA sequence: TGCGCCAGCAGCTTGGGGAAGCTGACAGGGACCTATGGCTACACCTTC.

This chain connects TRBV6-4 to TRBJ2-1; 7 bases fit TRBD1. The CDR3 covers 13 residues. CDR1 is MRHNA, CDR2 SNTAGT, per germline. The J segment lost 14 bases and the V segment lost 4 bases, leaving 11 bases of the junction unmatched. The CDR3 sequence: CASSADRTSPKFF. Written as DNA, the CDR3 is TGTGCCAGCAGTGCGGACAGGACCTCACCGAAGTTCTTC.

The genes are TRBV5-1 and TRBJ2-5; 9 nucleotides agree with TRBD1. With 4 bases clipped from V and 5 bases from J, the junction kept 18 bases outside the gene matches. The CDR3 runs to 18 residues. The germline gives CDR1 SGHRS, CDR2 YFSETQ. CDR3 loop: CASSNGLRDRVVGETQYF. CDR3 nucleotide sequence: TGCGCCAGCAGCAATGGACTCCGGGACAGGGTAGTAGGCGAGACCCAGTACTTC.